This TCR beta chain was observed in a study of shared T cell receptors in the human thymus. Data came from immunoSEQ multiplex PCR; TCRdb stores just in-frame clones and leaves some out. The sample lists around 730,000 clones, 70% to 90% seen once, with approximately 0.01% in the top ten. Losses at the gene ends were 5 bases for V and 4 bases for J; bases not matched to a gene: 6. The length of the CDR3 is 15 residues. Germline CDR1 and CDR2: LNHDA and SQIVND (reference sequence). These data were also reused for a study on human thymus T cells. From that study: Corrective surgery for congenital heart defects was being performed on the healthy Finnish infants who were the donors. Thymus was obtained from resections taken during corrective heart surgery. Across thymic and blood repertoires, the usage of V and J genes appeared to be biased. Unrelated individuals had highly overlapping thymic repertoires, as reported in related research.

This receptor was taken from a girl younger than two with a congenital heart defect. The J gene is TRBJ1-4, the V gene TRBV19, with TRBD1 matching 8 bases. The material sequenced was thymocytes. CDR3 residues: CASSPRDRHNEKLFF. As DNA, the CDR3 is TGTGCCAGTAGTCCAAGGGACAGGCATAATGAAAAACTGTTTTTT.